This T cell receptor (beta chain) is from a study of blood T cell repertoires in COVID-19. About the study: Some COVID-19 samples were acute and others convalescent; all came from the United States, Italy and Spain. Nucleic acid was either cDNA or gDNA, and it came from T cells, B-cell-depleted T cells, or PBMCs.

In the study's own analysis: Cell counts per sample came from amplifying reference gene primers. Method: immunoSEQ multiplex PCR; TCRdb's copy keeps in-frame clones and lacks some. D and trimming come from the DNA, and the V and J calls and clone size come from that table. The sample holds around 210,000 clones, almost 85% seen once. Seattle-derived patients entered the study during active infection and were followed longitudinally. Germline V gene lookup returns CDR1 MGHDK and CDR2 SYGVNS. There are 17 residues in the CDR3. V dropped 4 bases and J dropped 4 bases, with 17 bases sitting between them. Specimen: peripheral blood. This clonotype was sampled from a man between 50 and 59 years old with COVID-19, enrolled during active disease. The V call is TRBV25-1, the J call TRBJ2-6, with a tentative D call TRBD1 (7 bases). This chain's CDR3 is CASSVYPGGPGANVLTF. The CDR3 nucleotides are TGTGCCAGCAGTGTTTACCCAGGGGGGCCAGGGGCCAACGTCCTGACTTTC.